This T cell receptor beta chain was identified during a study of PD-1 blockade in classical Hodgkin lymphoma. Study information: Each patient was given nivolumab 3 mg/kg through a vein every 2 weeks. Findings and caveats of the study: By C4D1, diversity of CD4+ TCRs had risen significantly, whereas that of CD8+ TCRs had not. Lower baseline TCR diversity was reported for newly diagnosed patients than for healthy donors.

Remarks on this clone: The antigen is unknown.

Trimming removed 7 bases at V and 0 bases at J, with 15 bases between. The CDR3 extends over 15 amino acids. Germline V gene lookup returns CDR1 MNHEY and CDR2 SVGAGI. The table came from immunoSEQ multiplex PCR; TCRdb's copy has only in-frame clones and leaves some out. Counted here are 55,000 to 65,000 clones, approximately 92% occurring once; the ten biggest clones make up about 15%. After autologous stem cell transplantation all patients relapsed, and prior brentuximab vedotin exposure differed between cohorts. The receptor was isolated from a human donor with classical Hodgkin lymphoma. Sequences were derived from peripheral blood mononuclear cells (PBMCs), sampled at baseline. The chain has TRBV6-5 and TRBJ2-5; D is unresolved. The DNA of the CDR3 is TGTGCCAGCATCGGGCTAGGTGTACACCAAGAGACCCAGTACTTC. This encodes CASIGLGVHQETQYF.